These 27 T cell receptor beta chains were sequenced from one sample in a study of cytomegalovirus exposure and HLA in healthy donors. Use of 60 Vbeta and 13 Jbeta primers characterized the PCR. The repertoire was sequenced with immunoSEQ multiplex PCR; TCRdb's copy has only in-frame clones and lacks some. The sample carries a few hundred thousand clones, 65% to 90% recorded once. The specimen sequenced was PBMCs. Receptor source: a girl aged 10 to 17 in good health and CMV-seronegative.

The genes are TRBV19 and TRBJ2-5; 12 bases are shared with TRBD2. This CDR3 is 14 amino acids long. V lost 8 bases to trimming and J lost 2 bases; unmatched junction nucleotides: 3. Germline lookup yields CDR1 LNHDA and CDR2 SQIVND (reference sequence). CDR3 loop: CASRLAGVQETQYF. The DNA for the CDR3 is TGTGCCAGTCGACTAGCGGGGGTTCAAGAGACCCAGTACTTC.

The rearrangement joins TRBV19 to TRBJ2-7; 12 bases line up with TRBD1. Trimming cost V 3 bases and J 4 bases; bases outside gene matches: 4. Germline V lookup: CDR1 LNHDA, CDR2 SQIVND (reference sequence). The CDR3 covers 15 residues. The CDR3 bases are TGTGCCAGTAGTATCGGGACAGGGGGCATGTACGAGCAGTACTTC. Amino acid sequence: CASSIGTGGMYEQYF.

This clone was picked up one time. The V gene is TRBV6-1, the J gene TRBJ1-5, with 8 nucleotides matching TRBD1. This CDR3 is built from 17 residues. The V and J ends lost 1 base and 5 bases, in that order; junction bases with no gene match: 10. Per the germline V gene, CDR1 is MNHNS and CDR2 is SASEGT. CDR3: CASSEGAGGEIYQPQHF. CDR3 nucleotide sequence: TGTGCCAGCAGTGAAGGGGCAGGGGGCGAAATATATCAGCCCCAGCATTTT.

This chain connects TRBV19 to TRBJ1-4; D ambiguous. There are 15 residues in the CDR3. V lost 6 bases to trimming and J lost 4 bases, with 15 bases between them. Per the germline V gene, CDR1 is LNHDA and CDR2 is SQIVND (reference sequence). The CDR3 bases are TGTGCCAGTAGCACCCTGGGCGGGGATAATGAAAAACTGTTTTTT. Translated: CASSTLGGDNEKLFF.

The J gene is TRBJ2-1, the V gene TRBV29-1, with D possibly being TRBD1 (6 bases). There are 14 residues in the CDR3. Germline loops: CDR1 SQVTM, CDR2 ANQGSEA. Trimming took 3 bases from V and 1 from J, leaving 10 bases between them. CDR3 sequence (DNA): TGCAGCGTTGAGGGGACAAATTCCTACAATGAGCAGTTCTTC. It specifies CSVEGTNSYNEQFF.

The sample holds a few counts of this clone. This chain joins TRBV7-2 and TRBJ1-2, with 9 nucleotides matching TRBD1. The CDR3 length is 14 residues. V trimming: 3 bases; J trimming: 6 bases; junction bases outside the gene matches: 5. Germline loops: CDR1 SGHTA, CDR2 FQGNSA. The CDR3 DNA reads as TGTGCCAGCAGCTTCGGACAGGGGAGGGATGGCTACACCTTC. It specifies CASSFGQGRDGYTF. The whole variable domain, remainder taken from reference TRBV7-2 and TRBJ1-2, is GAGVSQSPSNKVTEKGKDVELRCDPISGHTALYWYRQSLGQGLEFLIYFQGNSAPDKSGLPSDRFSAERTGGSVSTLTIQRTQQEDSAVYLCASSFGQGRDGYTFGSGTRLTVV.

The V gene is TRBV5-1, the J gene TRBJ2-2; D remains ambiguous. The germline V gene encodes CDR1 SGHRS and CDR2 YFSETQ. Trimming stripped 2 bases from V and 4 bases from J, with 12 bases between. This CDR3 has 15 residues. The CDR3 protein is CASSFGAPLTGELFF. The CDR3 region has the DNA TGCGCCAGCAGCTTTGGAGCGCCTCTCACCGGGGAGCTGTTTTTT.

For the CDR3, the DNA is TGTGCCAGCTCACCAGACTCCGGGTTTGCGGATACGCAGTATTTT. Protein: CASSPDSGFADTQYF. The rearrangement joins TRBV18 to TRBJ2-3; D is unresolved. The germline CDR1 and CDR2 sequences are KGHSH and LQKENI. Trimming took off 2 bases at V and 6 bases at J, with 15 bases between the two ends. This CDR3 spans 15 amino acids.

This chain joins TRBV4-1 and TRBJ1-1; D is unclear. This CDR3 is built from 17 residues. CDR1 is MGHRA and CDR2 is YSYEKL in the germline V gene. Between the trimmed V and J ends, which lost 4 bases and 0 bases, there was a span of 18 bases. DNA of the CDR3: TGCGCCAGCAGCCGGTTATCTAAAGACTTCTTGAACACTGAAGCTTTCTTT. This encodes CASSRLSKDFLNTEAFF.

The chain has TRBV7-9 and TRBJ1-1, with 9 nucleotides matching TRBD1. V lost 1 base to trimming and J lost 1 base; unmatched junction nucleotides: 4. Germline V gene data show CDR1 as SEHNR and CDR2 as FQNEAQ (reference sequence). This CDR3 is 16 amino acids long. This CDR3 is CASSLDPGQGNTEAFF. The CDR3 DNA sequence: TGTGCCAGCAGCTTAGACCCGGGACAGGGGAACACTGAAGCTTTCTTT.

The rearrangement joins TRBV28 to TRBJ1-1, with 8 positions matching TRBD1. The germline V gene has CDR1 MDHEN and CDR2 SYDVKM. CDR3 length: 13 residues. V shed 6 bases, J shed 6 bases, and the junction held 6 bases outside the gene matches. CDR3 coding DNA: TGTGCCAGCAGACGAGACAGGGGCTCTGAAGCTTTCTTT. Protein product: CASRRDRGSEAFF. Full variable domain (remainder filled in from reference TRBV28 and TRBJ1-1): DVKVTQSSRYLVKRTGEKVFLECVQDMDHENMFWYRQDPGLGLRLIYFSYDVKMKEKGDIPEGYSVSREKKERFSLILESASTNQTSMYLCASRRDRGSEAFFGQGTRLTVV.

CDR3 region: CASSLAGGAEAFF. In DNA, the CDR3 is TGTGCCAGCAGCTTAGCGGGGGGAGCAGAAGCTTTCTTT. V gene TRBV11-3 combines with J gene TRBJ1-1, with D perhaps matching TRBD1 (5 bases). The CDR3 covers 13 residues. Trimming removed 1 base at V and 8 bases at J, with 11 bases between. Germline V CDR1 and CDR2: SGHNT, YENEEA.

V usage is TRBV4-3 and J usage is TRBJ2-7; 9 nucleotides line up with TRBD2. The CDR3 spans 17 residues. Germline trimming cut 1 base from V and 0 bases from J; bases unmatched to any gene: 7. Germline V gene data show CDR1 as LGHNA and CDR2 as YSLEER. The DNA for the CDR3 is TGCGCCAGCAGCCAAGTATCTGTAGCGGGGGTCTCCTACGAGCAGTACTTC. Its translation: CASSQVSVAGVSYEQYF.

The V gene is TRBV25-1, the J gene TRBJ1-1; D is uncertain. The V end lost 7 bases, the J end lost 3 bases, and 6 bases lay between the germline ends. Germline lookup yields CDR1 MGHDK and CDR2 SYGVNS. The CDR3 totals 11 residues. CDR3 in DNA: TGTGCCAGCACCAGGCACACTGAAGCTTTCTTT. Protein product: CASTRHTEAFF.

The J gene is TRBJ1-1, the V gene TRBV5-6; no clear D gene. Per the germline V gene, CDR1 is SGHDT and CDR2 is YYEEEE. The CDR3 runs 12 residues. Trimming removed 1 base from V and 7 bases from J, with 8 bases in between. The CDR3: CASSLLAHEAFF. CDR3 nucleotides: TGTGCCAGCAGCTTGCTCGCACATGAAGCTTTCTTT.

This clone was observed once. The chain uses TRBV9 and TRBJ2-5; possibly TRBD2 for D (7 bases). Trimming shortened V by 2 bases and J by 1 base, and 12 bases separated the two germline ends. Germline CDR1 reads SGDLS; CDR2 reads YYNGEE. The CDR3 is made up of 15 amino acids. CDR3 bases: TGTGCCAGCAGCGTCGTGGGGGGGGCCCAAGAGACCCAGTACTTC. Protein product: CASSVVGGAQETQYF.

V gene TRBV25-1 combines with J gene TRBJ1-4, with 7 bases identical to TRBD1. This CDR3 has 15 residues. J lost 2 bases, V lost 2 bases, and 2 bases had no gene match. The germline CDR1 and CDR2 sequences are MGHDK and SYGVNS. The CDR3 sequence: CASSEPGQTNEKLFF. The CDR3 DNA is TGTGCCAGCAGTGAACCGGGACAGACTAATGAAAAACTGTTTTTT.

The chain combines TRBV10-2 with TRBJ2-1, with D perhaps matching TRBD2 (5 bases). V was cut by 0 bases and J by 4 bases, with 10 bases left in between. Germline lookup yields CDR1 WSHSY and CDR2 SAAADI. This CDR3 region has 15 residues. CDR3 in amino acids: CASSESRDVYNEQFF. CDR3 coding DNA: TGCGCCAGCAGTGAGTCACGGGATGTGTACAATGAGCAGTTCTTC.

This sequence joins TRBV18 and TRBJ2-7; 7 bases are shared with TRBD1. Germline CDR1 reads KGHSH; CDR2 reads LQKENI. The CDR3 runs 14 residues. Trimming removed 6 bases from V and 0 bases from J; junction bases left unmatched: 5. CDR3 nucleotide sequence: TGTGCCAGCTCCTGGGACAGTTACTCCTACGAGCAGTACTTC. Protein: CASSWDSYSYEQYF.

The V gene is TRBV28, the J gene TRBJ1-5; perhaps TRBD1 as D (5 bases). Looked up from germline, CDR1 is MDHEN and CDR2 is SYDVKM. The ends were cut back, 6 bases at V and 0 bases at J, with 9 bases in the middle. CDR3 length: 14 residues. CDR3 sequence reads: CASSYDSSNQPQHF. The CDR3 nucleotides are TGTGCCAGCAGCTATGACAGTAGCAATCAGCCCCAGCATTTT.

This clone has only a few counts. The rearrangement joins TRBV21-1 to TRBJ1-6; the D call TRBD1 from the table was never checked on the DNA. TRBV21-1 constitutes a pseudogene. This CDR3 has 12 residues. The CDR3 sequence is CASGTNNSPLHF. For the CDR3, the DNA is TGTGCCAGCGGGACAAATAATTCACCCCTCCACTTT.

This rearrangement joins TRBV28 to TRBJ2-7, with 7 bases fitting TRBD1. Trimming removed 7 bases from V and 0 bases from J; junction bases left unmatched: 3. Germline assignment: CDR1 MDHEN and CDR2 SYDVKM. The CDR3 is 13 amino acids. The CDR3: CASIDRVSYEQYF. In nucleotides, the CDR3 is TGTGCCAGCATCGACAGGGTCTCCTACGAGCAGTACTTC.

J is TRBJ2-5 and V is TRBV4-2, with 9 bases matching TRBD1. The CDR3 runs 15 residues. V shed 1 base, J shed 2 bases, and the junction held 2 bases outside the gene matches. Germline CDR1 and CDR2: LGHNA and YNFKEQ. For the CDR3, the DNA is TGTGCCAGCAGCCAAGGGGGACAGGGACAAGAGACCCAGTACTTC. This gives the protein CASSQGGQGQETQYF.

The rearrangement links TRBV27 to TRBJ1-2; D is possibly TRBD1 (6 bases). Germline V gives CDR1 MNHEY, CDR2 SMNVEV (reference sequence). The CDR3 is made up of 14 amino acids. Trimming stripped 4 bases from V and 6 bases from J, with 15 bases between. The CDR3 sequence is CASSSRQGRDGYTF. CDR3 bases: TGTGCCAGCAGTTCCCGCCAGGGGCGCGATGGCTACACCTTC.

The V gene is TRBV5-1, the J gene TRBJ1-5; TRBD1 aligns across 11 bases. Germline trimming cut 5 bases from V and 0 bases from J; bases unmatched to any gene: 16. CDR1 SGHRS and CDR2 YFSETQ come from the germline V gene. The CDR3 length is 20 residues. The CDR3 DNA follows: TGCGCCAGCAGTCCGGGAAGGGGGACAGGGGGGGACTATAGCAATCAGCCCCAGCATTTT. Its translation is CASSPGRGTGGDYSNQPQHF.

The chain joins TRBV5-4 to TRBJ2-7; 7 bases agree with TRBD1. Losses at the gene ends were 5 bases for V and 3 bases for J; bases not matched to a gene: 8. Per germline, CDR1 SGHNT and CDR2 YYREEE (reference sequence). The CDR3 totals 14 residues. CDR3 bases: TGTGCCAGCAGATCTGACAGGGATAGCTACGAGCAGTACTTC. Translating gives CASRSDRDSYEQYF. The variable domain in full, completed from reference TRBV5-4 and TRBJ2-7, reads ETGVTQSPTHLIKTRGQQVTLRCSSQSGHNTVSWYQQALGQGPQFIFQYYREEENGRGNFPPRFSGLQFPNYSSELNVNALELDDSALYLCASRSDRDSYEQYFGPGTRLTVT.

This clone was counted once. The chain employs TRBV27 and TRBJ2-3; a weak D match, TRBD1 (5 bases). The germline CDR1 and CDR2 sequences are MNHEY and SMNVEV (reference sequence). This CDR3 is 15 amino acids long. V was cut by 6 bases and J by 0 bases, with 13 bases left in between. Here the CDR3 DNA reads TGTGCCAGCAGAAACAGGCCCGTTAGCACAGATACGCAGTATTTT. This translates into CASRNRPVSTDTQYF.